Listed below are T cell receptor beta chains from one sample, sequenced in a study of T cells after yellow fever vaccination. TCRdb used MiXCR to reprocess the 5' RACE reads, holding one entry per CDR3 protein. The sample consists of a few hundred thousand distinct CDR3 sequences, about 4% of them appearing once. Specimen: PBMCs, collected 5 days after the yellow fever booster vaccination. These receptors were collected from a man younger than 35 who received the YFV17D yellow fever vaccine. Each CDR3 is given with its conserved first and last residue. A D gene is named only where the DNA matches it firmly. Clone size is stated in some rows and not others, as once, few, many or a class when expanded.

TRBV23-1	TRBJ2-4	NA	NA	TGCGCCAGCAGTCACATGGCCCTATCCAAAAACATTCAGTACTTC	CASSHMALSKNIQYF
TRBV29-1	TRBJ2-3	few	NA	TGCAGCGTTGAAGCACTGGGCTCAGATACGCAGTATTTT	CSVEALGSDTQYF
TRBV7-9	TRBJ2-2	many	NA	TGTGCCAGCAGCCTCTTTCGGGGCACCGGGGAGCTGTTTTTT	CASSLFRGTGELFF
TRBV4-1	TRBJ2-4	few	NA	TGCGCCAGCAGCCAAGCTTTGGGAGTATTAGCTGGAAACATTCAGTACTTC	CASSQALGVLAGNIQYF
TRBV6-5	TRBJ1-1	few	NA	TGTGCCACCTCGACCGCCGCCACTGAAGCTTTCTTT	CATSTAATEAFF
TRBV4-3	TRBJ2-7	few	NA	TGCGCCAGCAGCCAAGTGGGCAGTCGGGACTACGAGCAGTACTTC	CASSQVGSRDYEQYF
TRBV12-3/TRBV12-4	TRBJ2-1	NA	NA	TGTGCCAGCAGCTACCCGGGCCCCCTAGGGTACAATGAGCAGTTCTTC	CASSYPGPLGYNEQFF
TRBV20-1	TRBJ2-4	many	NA	TGCAGTGCTACTCCGAACAAGGACATTCAGTACTTC	CSATPNKDIQYF
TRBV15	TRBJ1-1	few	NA	TGTGCCACCAGCAGAGGCCGGAGGGACAACACTGAAGCTTTCTTT	CATSRGRRDNTEAFF
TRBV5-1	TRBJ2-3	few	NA	TGCGCCAGCAGCTACCCTGAGACCGATACGCAGTATTTT	CASSYPETDTQYF
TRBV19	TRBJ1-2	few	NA	TGTGCCAGTAGTATAAGGCCCACGGATGGCTACACCTTC	CASSIRPTDGYTF
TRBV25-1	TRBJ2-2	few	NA	TGTGCCAGCAGTGACCCGACAGGAAGGGACACCGGGGAGCTGTTTTTT	CASSDPTGRDTGELFF
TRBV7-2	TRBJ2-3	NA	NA	TGTGCCAGCAGCTTAGGGTGGCGGGGAACGACCACAGATACGCAGTATTTT	CASSLGWRGTTTDTQYF
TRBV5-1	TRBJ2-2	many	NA	TGCGCCAGCAGCTTGCGGCAGGGCTTAACCGGGGAGCTGTTTTTT	CASSLRQGLTGELFF
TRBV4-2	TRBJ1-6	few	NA	TGTGCCAGCAGCCAAGATGAGCAGTATAATTCACCCCTCCACTTT	CASSQDEQYNSPLHF
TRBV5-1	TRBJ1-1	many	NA	TGCGCCAGCAGCTTTTCGGGGCTAGACACTGAAGCTTTCTTT	CASSFSGLDTEAFF
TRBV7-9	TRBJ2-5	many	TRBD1	TGTGCCAGCTCCCGGGACAGTGGGTTATGGGAGACCCAGTACTTC	CASSRDSGLWETQYF
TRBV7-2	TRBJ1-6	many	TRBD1	TGTGCCAGCAGCAATCCGAGACAGGGGGCGAACTTCTATAATTCACCCCTCCACTTT	CASSNPRQGANFYNSPLHF
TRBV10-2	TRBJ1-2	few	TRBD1	TGCGCCAGCTCCTACGGGACAGGCCGAGCTAACTATGGCTACACCTTC	CASSYGTGRANYGYTF
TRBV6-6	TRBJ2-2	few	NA	TGTGCCAGCAGTTACCCGGCAGGCGCGAACACCGGGGAGCTGTTTTTT	CASSYPAGANTGELFF
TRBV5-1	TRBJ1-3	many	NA	TGCGCCAGCAGCCCGACACCGGGAAACACCATATATTTT	CASSPTPGNTIYF
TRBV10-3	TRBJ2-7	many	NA	TGTGCCATCAGTTCTAGCTCCTACGAGCAGTACTTC	CAISSSSYEQYF
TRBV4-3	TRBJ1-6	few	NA	TGCGCCAGCAGCCAAGAACGGGAGCCTCGGGGGCGTTCACCCCTCCACTTT	CASSQEREPRGRSPLHF
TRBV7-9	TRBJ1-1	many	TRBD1	TGTGCCAGCAGGATAACAGGGGCCAACACTGAAGCTTTCTTT	CASRITGANTEAFF
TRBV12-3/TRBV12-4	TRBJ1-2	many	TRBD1	TGTGCCAGCAGTCGGGACAGGGGGAAAGGTGGCTACACCTTC	CASSRDRGKGGYTF
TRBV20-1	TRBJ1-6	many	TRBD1	TGCAGTATCCTCGGATTCCCCATTCAGGGGGTTAATTCACCCCTCCACTTT	CSILGFPIQGVNSPLHF
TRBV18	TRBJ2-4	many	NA	TGTGCCAGCTCACCCCCCAGTATACGTCGCAGAGCCAAAAACATTCAGTACTTC	CASSPPSIRRRAKNIQYF
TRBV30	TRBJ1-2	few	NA	TGTGCCTGGACCAGGGGTGGATATGGCTACACCTTC	CAWTRGGYGYTF
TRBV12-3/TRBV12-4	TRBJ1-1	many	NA	TGTGCCAGCAGCCACCTGGGGACTGAAGCTTTCTTT	CASSHLGTEAFF
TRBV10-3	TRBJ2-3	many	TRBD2	TGTGCCATCAGGGGCACTAGCGGGGAGGATACGCAGTATTTT	CAIRGTSGEDTQYF
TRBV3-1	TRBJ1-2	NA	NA	TGTGCCAGCAGCCAAGATATAGTTGGCTACACCTTC	CASSQDIVGYTF
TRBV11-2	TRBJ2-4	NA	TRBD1	TGTGCCAGCAGTTTTAGGCCGGGACAGGGGTGGGACATTCAGTACTTC	CASSFRPGQGWDIQYF
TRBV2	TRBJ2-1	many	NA	TGTGCCAGCAGTGCGGGGGAGCTCTACAATGAGCAGTTCTTC	CASSAGELYNEQFF
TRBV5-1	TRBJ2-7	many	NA	TGCGCCAGCAGCTTGCCGACGACTAATAACGAGCAGTACTTC	CASSLPTTNNEQYF
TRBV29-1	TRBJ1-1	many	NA	TGCAGCTCAGGACAGAGTAACACTGAAGCTTTCTTT	CSSGQSNTEAFF
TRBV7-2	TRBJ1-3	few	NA	TGTGCCAGCAGCTTATTGGCGGCTGGAAACACCATATATTTT	CASSLLAAGNTIYF
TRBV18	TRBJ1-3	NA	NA	TGTGCCAGCTCGGGTCTCGACTCTGGAAACACCATATATTTT	CASSGLDSGNTIYF
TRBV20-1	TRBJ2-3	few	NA	TGCAGTGCTACGGGGTCGGGAGATACGCAGTATTTT	CSATGSGDTQYF
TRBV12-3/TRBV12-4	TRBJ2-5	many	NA	TGTGCCAGCAGTTTTGAAGAAGAGACCCAGTACTTC	CASSFEEETQYF
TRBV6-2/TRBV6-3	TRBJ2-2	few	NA	TGTGCCAGCGAACGAGCACAGGAATACACCGGGGAGCTGTTTTTT	CASERAQEYTGELFF
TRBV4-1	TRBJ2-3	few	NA	TGCGCCAGCAGCCACGAGGGGGGGGTCACAGATACGCAGTATTTT	CASSHEGGVTDTQYF
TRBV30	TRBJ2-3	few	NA	TGTGCCTGGAGTGTCACAGATACGCAGTATTTT	CAWSVTDTQYF
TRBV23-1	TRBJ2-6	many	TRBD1	TGCGCCAGCAGTCAAGCGCCACAGAGGACAGGGGCGACTTTC	CASSQAPQRTGATF
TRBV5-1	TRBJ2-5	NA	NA	TGCGCCAGCAGCTTCGGTTCTCAAGAGACCCAGTACTTC	CASSFGSQETQYF
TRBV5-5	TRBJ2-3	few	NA	TGTGCCAGCAGCGCGGACAGTAGCACAGATACGCAGTATTTT	CASSADSSTDTQYF
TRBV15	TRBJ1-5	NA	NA	TGTGCCACCAGCAACGAACAGGGAAATCAGCCCCAGCATTTT	CATSNEQGNQPQHF
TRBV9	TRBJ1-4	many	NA	TGTGCCAGCAGCGTAGCTCGGATCATAGGGGAAAAACTGTTTTTT	CASSVARIIGEKLFF
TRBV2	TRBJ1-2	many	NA	TGTGCCAGCAGTGTCGTGGGGGGGGCCTATGGCTACACCTTC	CASSVVGGAYGYTF
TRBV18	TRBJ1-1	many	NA	TGTGCCAGCTCACCACCGGGAGGGGTCAGGAACACTGAAGCTTTCTTT	CASSPPGGVRNTEAFF
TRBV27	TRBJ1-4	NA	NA	TGTGCCAGCAGTTTATCATCCGGGTTTAATGAAAAACTGTTTTTT	CASSLSSGFNEKLFF